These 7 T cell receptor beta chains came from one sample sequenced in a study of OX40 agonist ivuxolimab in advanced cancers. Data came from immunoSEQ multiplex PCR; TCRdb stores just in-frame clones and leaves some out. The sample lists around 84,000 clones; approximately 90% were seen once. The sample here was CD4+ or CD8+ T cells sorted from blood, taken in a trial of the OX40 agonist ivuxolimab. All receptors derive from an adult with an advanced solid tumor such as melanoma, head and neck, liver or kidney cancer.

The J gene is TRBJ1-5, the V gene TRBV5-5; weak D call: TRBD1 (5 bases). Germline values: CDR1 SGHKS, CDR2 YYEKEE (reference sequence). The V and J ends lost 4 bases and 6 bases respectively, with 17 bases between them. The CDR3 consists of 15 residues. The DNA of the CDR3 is TGTGCCAGCAGCCATAATGTTCAGGGAGGTCAGCCCCAGCATTTT. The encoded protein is CASSHNVQGGQPQHF.

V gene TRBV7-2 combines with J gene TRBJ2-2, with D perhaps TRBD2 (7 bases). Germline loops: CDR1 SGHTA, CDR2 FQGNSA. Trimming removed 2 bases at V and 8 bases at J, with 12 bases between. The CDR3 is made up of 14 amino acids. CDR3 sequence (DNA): TGTGCCAGCAGCTTAAACGGGGGGCTGGGGGAGCTGTTTTTT. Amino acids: CASSLNGGLGELFF.

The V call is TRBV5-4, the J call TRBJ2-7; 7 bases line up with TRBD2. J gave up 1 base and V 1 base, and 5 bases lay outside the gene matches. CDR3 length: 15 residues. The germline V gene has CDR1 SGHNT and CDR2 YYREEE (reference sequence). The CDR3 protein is CASSLTGGGSYEQYF. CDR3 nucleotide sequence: TGTGCCAGCAGCTTGACGGGAGGCGGTTCCTACGAGCAGTACTTC.

The CDR3 DNA is TGTGCCAGCAGCGTAAGTACGGGAGGGCCGAATGAGCAGTTCTTC. It yields the protein CASSVSTGGPNEQFF. The chain has TRBV9 and TRBJ2-1; 8 bases align to TRBD2. The CDR3 sequence is 15 residues long. After removal of 1 base from V and 7 bases from J, the junction contained 7 bases not matched to a gene. Germline CDR1 SGDLS, CDR2 YYNGEE.

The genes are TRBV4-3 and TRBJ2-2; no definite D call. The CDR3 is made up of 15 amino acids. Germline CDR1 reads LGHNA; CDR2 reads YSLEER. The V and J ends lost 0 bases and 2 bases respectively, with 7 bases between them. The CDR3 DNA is TGCGCCAGCAGCCAAGATATGACTAACACCGGGGAGCTGTTTTTT. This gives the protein CASSQDMTNTGELFF.

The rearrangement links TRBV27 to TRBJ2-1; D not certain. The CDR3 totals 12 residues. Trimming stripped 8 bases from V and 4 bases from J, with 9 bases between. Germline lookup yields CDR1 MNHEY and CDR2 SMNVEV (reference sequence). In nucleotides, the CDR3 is TGTGCCAGCTCCGGGCCTTACAATGAGCAGTTCTTC. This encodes CASSGPYNEQFF.

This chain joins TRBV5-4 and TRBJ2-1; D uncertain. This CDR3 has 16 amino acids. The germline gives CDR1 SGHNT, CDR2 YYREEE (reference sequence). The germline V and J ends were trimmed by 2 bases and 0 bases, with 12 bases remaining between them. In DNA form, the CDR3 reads TGTGCCAGCAGCTTAGATGGGTTAAGCTCCTACAATGAGCAGTTCTTC. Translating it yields CASSLDGLSSYNEQFF.